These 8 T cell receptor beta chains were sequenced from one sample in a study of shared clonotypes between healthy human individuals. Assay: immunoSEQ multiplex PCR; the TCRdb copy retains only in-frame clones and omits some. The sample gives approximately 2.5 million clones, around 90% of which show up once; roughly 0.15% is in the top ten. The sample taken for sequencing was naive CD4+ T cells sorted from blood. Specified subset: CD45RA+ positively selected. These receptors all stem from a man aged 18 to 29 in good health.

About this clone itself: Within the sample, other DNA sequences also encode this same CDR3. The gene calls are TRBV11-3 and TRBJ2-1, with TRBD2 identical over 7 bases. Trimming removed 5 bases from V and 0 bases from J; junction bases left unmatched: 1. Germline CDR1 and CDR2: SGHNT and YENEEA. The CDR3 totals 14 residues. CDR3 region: CASSRGGSYNEQFF. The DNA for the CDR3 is TGTGCCAGCAGCCGCGGGGGCTCCTACAATGAGCAGTTCTTC.

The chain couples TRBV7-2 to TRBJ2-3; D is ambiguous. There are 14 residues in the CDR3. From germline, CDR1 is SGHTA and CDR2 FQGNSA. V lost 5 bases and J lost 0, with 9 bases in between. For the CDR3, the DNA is TGTGCCAGCAGCCCAACCCTTAGCACAGATACGCAGTATTTT. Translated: CASSPTLSTDTQYF.

For the CDR3, the DNA is TGCGCCAGCAGCTTGGGGGGGGCCACCGGGACAGGTGTTGAAAAACTGTTTTTT. It codes for CASSLGGATGTGVEKLFF. The genes are TRBV5-1 and TRBJ1-4, with 8 bases fitting TRBD1. This CDR3 is 18 amino acids long. CDR1 SGHRS and CDR2 YFSETQ come from the germline V gene. The junction had 14 bases not matched to a gene; V was cut back by 0 bases and J by 7 bases.

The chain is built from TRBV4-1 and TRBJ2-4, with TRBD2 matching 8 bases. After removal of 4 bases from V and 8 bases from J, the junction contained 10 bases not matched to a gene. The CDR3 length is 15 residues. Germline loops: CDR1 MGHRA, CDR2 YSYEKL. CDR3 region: CASSPREGGLDIQYF. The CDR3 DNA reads TGCGCCAGCAGCCCCCGGGAGGGGGGGTTGGACATTCAGTACTTC.

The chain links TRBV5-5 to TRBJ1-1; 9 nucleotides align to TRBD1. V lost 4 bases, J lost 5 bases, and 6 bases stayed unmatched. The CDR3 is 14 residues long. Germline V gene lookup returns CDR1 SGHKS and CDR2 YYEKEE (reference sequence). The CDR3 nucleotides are TGTGCCAGCAGCCCGGACAGGGGAGGAACTGAAGCTTTCTTT. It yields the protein CASSPDRGGTEAFF.

The CDR3 spells CASRGQETQYF. The CDR3 DNA reads TGTGCCAGCAGGGGGCAAGAGACCCAGTACTTC. The V call is TRBV5-6, the J call TRBJ2-5; D remains ambiguous. V was trimmed by 5 bases and J by 2 bases, leaving 4 bases between them. This CDR3 spans 11 amino acids. Per the germline V gene, CDR1 is SGHDT and CDR2 is YYEEEE.

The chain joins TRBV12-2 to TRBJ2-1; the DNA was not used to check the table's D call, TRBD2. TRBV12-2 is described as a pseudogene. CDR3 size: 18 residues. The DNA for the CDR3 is TGTGCAAGTCGCCCGGGACTAGCGGGCCCGAGCTCCTACAATGAGCAGTTCTTC. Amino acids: CASRPGLAGPSSYNEQFF.

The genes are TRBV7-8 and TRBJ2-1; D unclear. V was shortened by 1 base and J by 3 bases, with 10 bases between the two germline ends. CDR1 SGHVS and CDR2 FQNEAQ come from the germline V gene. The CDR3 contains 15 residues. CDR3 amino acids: CASSLVRGNYNEQFF. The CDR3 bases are TGTGCCAGCAGCTTAGTCCGCGGAAACTACAATGAGCAGTTCTTC. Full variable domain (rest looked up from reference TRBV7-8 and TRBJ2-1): GAGVSQSPRYKVAKRGQDVALRCDPISGHVSLFWYQQALGQGPEFLTYFQNEAQLDKSGLPSDRFFAERPEGSVSTLKIQRTQQEDSAVYLCASSLVRGNYNEQFFGPGTRLTVL.